This is a list of T cell receptor beta chains from one sample in a study of shared clonotypes between healthy human individuals. Libraries were prepared by immunoSEQ multiplex PCR; TCRdb keeps only in-frame clonotypes and omits some of them. The sample consists of around 610,000 clones, around 96% of them appearing once. The sequenced sample was naive CD8+ T cells sorted from blood. The source is a woman younger than 45 in good health. The CDR3 runs from the conserved cysteine through the conserved F or W. The D gene is left open where the match is weak. Some rows mark clone size as missing; the rest say once, few, many or name a class of expanded clone.

D gene: TRBD2
V gene: TRBV7-2
J gene: TRBJ2-1
clone size: once
CDR3 DNA: TGTGCCAGCAGCTTACTAGCGGGAGCCGGAAATGAGCAGTTCTTC
CDR3 protein: CASSLLAGAGNEQFF

D gene: .
V gene: TRBV29-1
J gene: TRBJ2-1
clone size: .
CDR3 DNA: TGCAGCGTTGAATATTCGGCCGACTACAATGAGCAGTTCTTC
CDR3 protein: CSVEYSADYNEQFF

D gene: TRBD2
V gene: TRBV4-2
J gene: TRBJ2-5
clone size: .
CDR3 DNA: TGTGCCAGCAGCCAAGATTGGGGGACTAGAAGGGAGACCCAGTACTTC
CDR3 protein: CASSQDWGTRRETQYF

D gene: .
V gene: TRBV7-9
J gene: TRBJ2-1
clone size: .
CDR3 DNA: TGTGCCAGCAGAGTGGCCGCCAATGAGCAGTTCTTC
CDR3 protein: CASRVAANEQFF

D gene: TRBD2
V gene: TRBV7-9
J gene: TRBJ2-7
clone size: .
CDR3 DNA: TGTGCCAGCAGCTCTAGCGGGACTTTTTACGAGCAGTACTTC
CDR3 protein: CASSSSGTFYEQYF

D gene: .
V gene: TRBV10-1
J gene: TRBJ2-3
clone size: .
CDR3 DNA: TGCGCCAGCAGTGACAACGTCGCTTTTTCGGATACGCAGTATTTT
CDR3 protein: CASSDNVAFSDTQYF

D gene: .
V gene: TRBV10-3
J gene: TRBJ1-4
clone size: .
CDR3 DNA: TGTGCCATCAGTGATGAAGGCCGAGATGAAAAACTGTTTTTT
CDR3 protein: CAISDEGRDEKLFF

D gene: .
V gene: TRBV15
J gene: TRBJ2-5
clone size: .
CDR3 DNA: TGTGCCACCAGCAGAGTAGGAGGGGTGACCCAGTACTTC
CDR3 protein: CATSRVGGVTQYF

D gene: .
V gene: TRBV29-1
J gene: TRBJ2-7
clone size: .
CDR3 DNA: TGCAGCGCCACCAGTACTTCCAAGGGGGGAGTCGAGCAGTACTTC
CDR3 protein: CSATSTSKGGVEQYF

D gene: .
V gene: TRBV5-1
J gene: TRBJ2-5
clone size: .
CDR3 DNA: TGCGCCAGCAGCTTGGAACCGGAGTTAAGGGGTCCCCCCCAAGAGACCCAGTACTTC
CDR3 protein: CASSLEPELRGPPQETQYF

D gene: TRBD2
V gene: TRBV28
J gene: TRBJ2-1
clone size: .
CDR3 DNA: TGTGCCAGCAGTCCAAAACTAGCGGGAGGGATGCATGAGCAGTTCTTC
CDR3 protein: CASSPKLAGGMHEQFF

D gene: TRBD2
V gene: TRBV4-2
J gene: TRBJ2-7
clone size: .
CDR3 DNA: TGTGCCAGCAGCCAGGCCGGACTAGCGGGAGTTTCCTACGAGCAGTACTTC
CDR3 protein: CASSQAGLAGVSYEQYF